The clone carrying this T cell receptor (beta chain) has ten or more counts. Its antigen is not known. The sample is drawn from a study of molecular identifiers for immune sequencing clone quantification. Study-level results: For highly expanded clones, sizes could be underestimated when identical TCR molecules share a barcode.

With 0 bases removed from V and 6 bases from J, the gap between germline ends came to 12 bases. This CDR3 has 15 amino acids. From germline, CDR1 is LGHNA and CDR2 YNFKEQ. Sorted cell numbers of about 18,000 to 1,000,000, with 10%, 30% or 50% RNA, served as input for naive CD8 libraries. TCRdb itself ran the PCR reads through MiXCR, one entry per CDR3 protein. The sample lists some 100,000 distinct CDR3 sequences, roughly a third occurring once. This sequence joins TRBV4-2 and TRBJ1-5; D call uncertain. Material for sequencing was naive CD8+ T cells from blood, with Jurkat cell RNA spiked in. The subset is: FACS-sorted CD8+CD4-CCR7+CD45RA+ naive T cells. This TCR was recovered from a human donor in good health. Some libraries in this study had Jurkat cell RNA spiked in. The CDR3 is CASSQEPRAAQPQHF. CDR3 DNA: TGTGCCAGCAGCCAAGAGCCCCGGGCAGCTCAGCCCCAGCATTTT.